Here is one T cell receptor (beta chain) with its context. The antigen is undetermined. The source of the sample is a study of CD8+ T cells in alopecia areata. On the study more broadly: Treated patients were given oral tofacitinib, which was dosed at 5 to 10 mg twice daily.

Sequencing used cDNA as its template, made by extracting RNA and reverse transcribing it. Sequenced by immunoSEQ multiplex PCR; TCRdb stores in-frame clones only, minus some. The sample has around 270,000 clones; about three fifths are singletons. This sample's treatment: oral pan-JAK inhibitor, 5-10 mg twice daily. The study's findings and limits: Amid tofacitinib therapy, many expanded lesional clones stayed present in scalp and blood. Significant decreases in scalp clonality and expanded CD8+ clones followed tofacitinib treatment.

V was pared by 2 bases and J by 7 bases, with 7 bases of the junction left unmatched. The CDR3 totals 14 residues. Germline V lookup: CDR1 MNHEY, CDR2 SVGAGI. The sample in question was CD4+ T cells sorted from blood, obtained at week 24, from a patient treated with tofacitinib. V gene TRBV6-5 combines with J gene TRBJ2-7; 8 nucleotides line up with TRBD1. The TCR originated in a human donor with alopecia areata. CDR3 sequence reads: CASSYGQGYQEQYF. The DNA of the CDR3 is TGTGCCAGCAGTTACGGACAGGGCTACCAGGAGCAGTACTTC.